The sequence of this TCR beta chain was determined in a study of T cells in Graves' hyperthyroidism and ophthalmopathy. This clonotype was detected a few times. From germline, CDR1 is LGHNA and CDR2 YSLEER. Between the trimmed V and J ends, which lost 0 bases and 5 bases, there was a span of 7 bases. The CDR3 loop spans 13 amino acids. Amplified regions were TCR beta CDR3 sequences from RNA transcripts. When the TCR CDR3 underwent first-round RT-PCR, the HTBI primer set was used. One entry per CDR3 protein, called by TCRdb with MiXCR from the multiplex PCR reads. Here the sample spans some 770,000 distinct CDR3 sequences, about 17% being singletons.

Source material: blood. The clonotype originates from a man aged 18 to 30 with Graves' hyperthyroidism. The chain joins TRBV4-3 to TRBJ2-5, with D unclear. The chain's CDR3 is CASSQDRAETQYF. CDR3 bases: TGCGCCAGCAGCCAAGATAGGGCGGAGACCCAGTACTTC.